This TCR beta chain came from a study of tumor-infiltrating lymphocytes in primary liver carcinoma. Regarding this clonotype: Antigen unknown. This may arise from a read error, as a much more abundant clone is one base away.

Out of unsorted whole blood came the blood RNA, and germline DNA was extracted as well. Overall study results and limits: Researchers did not compare CD4+ and CD8+ repertoires, as samples were bulk unsorted.

The investigators made TCR beta cDNA from about 500 ng total RNA, using a constant-region primer. Three-round nested multiplex PCR performed with slightly modified ARM-PCR produced the TCR beta libraries. TCRdb fed the multiplex PCR reads into MiXCR, producing one record per CDR3 protein. The data show approximately 330,000 distinct CDR3 sequences, approximately 64% seen once. The specimen was peripheral blood. The source of this sequence is a man aged 40-49 years with primary liver carcinoma and hepatitis B virus infection.

CDR3 in amino acids: CATGQDNPPLHF. The DNA of the CDR3 is TGTGCCACCGGACAGGATAATCCACCCCTCCACTTT. The rearrangement uses TRBV6-1 and TRBJ1-6; 7 nucleotides match TRBD1. The CDR3 runs 12 residues. CDR1 is MNHNS, CDR2 SASEGT, per germline.